The entry that follows covers one TCR beta chain sequence. The record originates from a study of cytotoxic CD8 clonotypes in ibrutinib-treated CLL. Trimming took 2 bases from V and 5 from J, leaving 16 bases between them. Germline V gene data show CDR1 as MDHEN and CDR2 as SYDVKM. The CDR3 is 15 amino acids. Some clones are missing from TCRdb's copy, which holds only in-frame ones; the method was immunoSEQ multiplex PCR. The sample contains about 69,000 clones, approximately 80% of which appear only once. The material was PBMCs, obtained at disease progression, from a patient treated with ibrutinib. V usage is TRBV28 and J usage is TRBJ2-7; a weak D match, TRBD1 (5 bases). This clonotype was sampled from a human donor with chronic lymphocytic leukemia. The CDR3 region has the DNA TGTGCCAGCAGTTTAGTCCCGACAGAGAGCCACGAGCAGTACTTC. Translating it yields CASSLVPTESHEQYF.